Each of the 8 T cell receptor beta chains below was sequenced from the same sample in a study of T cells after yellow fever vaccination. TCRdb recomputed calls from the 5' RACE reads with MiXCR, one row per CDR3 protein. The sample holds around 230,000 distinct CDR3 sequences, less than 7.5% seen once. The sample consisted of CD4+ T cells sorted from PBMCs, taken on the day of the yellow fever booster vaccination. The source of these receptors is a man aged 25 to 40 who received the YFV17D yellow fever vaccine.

The CDR3, as DNA: TGTGCCAGCTCACCCAAGATTGTCAACGGGGAGCAGTACTTC. Translation gives CASSPKIVNGEQYF. This rearrangement joins TRBV18 to TRBJ2-7; D ambiguous. CDR3 length: 14 amino acids. Trimming took 3 bases from V and 7 from J, leaving 16 bases between them. Germline CDR1 and CDR2: KGHSH and LQKENI.

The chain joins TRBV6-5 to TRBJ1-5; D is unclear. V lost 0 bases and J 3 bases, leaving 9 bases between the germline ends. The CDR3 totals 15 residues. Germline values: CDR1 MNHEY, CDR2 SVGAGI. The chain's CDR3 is CASSYSFGDNQPQHF. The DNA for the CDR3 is TGTGCCAGCAGTTACTCTTTTGGGGACAATCAGCCCCAGCATTTT.

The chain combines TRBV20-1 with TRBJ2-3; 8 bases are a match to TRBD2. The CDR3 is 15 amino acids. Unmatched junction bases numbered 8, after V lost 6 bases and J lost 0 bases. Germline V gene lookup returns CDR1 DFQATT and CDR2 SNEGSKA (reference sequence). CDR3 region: CSATPIAGSTDTQYF. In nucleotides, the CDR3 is TGCAGTGCCACGCCGATAGCGGGAAGCACAGATACGCAGTATTTT.

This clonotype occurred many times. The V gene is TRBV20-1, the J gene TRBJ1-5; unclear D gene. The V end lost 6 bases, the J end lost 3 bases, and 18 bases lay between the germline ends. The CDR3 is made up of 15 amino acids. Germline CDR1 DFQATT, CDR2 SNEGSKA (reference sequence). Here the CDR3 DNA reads TGCAGTGCCGCGGCCCATGACCCCTACAATCAGCCCCAGCATTTT. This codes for CSAAAHDPYNQPQHF.

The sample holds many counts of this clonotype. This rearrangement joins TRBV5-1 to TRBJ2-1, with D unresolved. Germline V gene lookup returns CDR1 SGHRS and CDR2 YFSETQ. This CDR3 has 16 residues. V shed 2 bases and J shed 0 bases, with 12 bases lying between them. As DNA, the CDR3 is TGCGCCAGCAGCTTAACGACGAGGAGCTCCTACAATGAGCAGTTCTTC. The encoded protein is CASSLTTRSSYNEQFF. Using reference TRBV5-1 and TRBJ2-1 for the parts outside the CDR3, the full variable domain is KAGVTQTPRYLIKTRGQQVTLSCSPISGHRSVSWYQQTPGQGLQFLFEYFSETQRNKGNFPGRFSGRQFSNSRSEMNVSTLELGDSALYLCASSLTTRSSYNEQFFGPGTRLTVL.

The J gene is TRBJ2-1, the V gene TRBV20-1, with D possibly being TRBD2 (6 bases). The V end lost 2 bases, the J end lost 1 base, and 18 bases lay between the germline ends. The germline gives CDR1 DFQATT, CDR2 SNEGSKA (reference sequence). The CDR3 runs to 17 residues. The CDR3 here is CSARLLGGAPSYNEQFF. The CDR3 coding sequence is TGCAGTGCTAGACTTTTGGGCGGGGCCCCTTCCTACAATGAGCAGTTCTTC.

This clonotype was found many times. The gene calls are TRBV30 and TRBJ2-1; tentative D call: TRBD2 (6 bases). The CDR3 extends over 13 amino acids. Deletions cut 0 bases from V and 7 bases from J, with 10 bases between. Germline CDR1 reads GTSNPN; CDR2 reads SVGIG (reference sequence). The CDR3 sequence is CAWSVSRGNEQFF. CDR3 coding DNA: TGTGCCTGGAGTGTCTCGCGGGGTAATGAGCAGTTCTTC. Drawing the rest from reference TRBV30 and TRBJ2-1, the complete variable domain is SQTIHQWPATLVQPVGSPLSLECTVEGTSNPNLYWYRQAAGRGLQLLFYSVGIGQISSEVPQNLSASRPQDRQFILSSKKLLLSDSGFYLCAWSVSRGNEQFFGPGTRLTVL.

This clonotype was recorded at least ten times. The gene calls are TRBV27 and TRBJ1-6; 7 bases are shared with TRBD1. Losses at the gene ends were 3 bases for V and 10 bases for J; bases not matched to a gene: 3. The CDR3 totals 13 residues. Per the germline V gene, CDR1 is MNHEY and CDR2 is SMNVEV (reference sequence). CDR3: CASSFQGGSPLHF. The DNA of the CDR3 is TGTGCCAGCAGTTTCCAGGGGGGCTCACCCCTCCACTTT.